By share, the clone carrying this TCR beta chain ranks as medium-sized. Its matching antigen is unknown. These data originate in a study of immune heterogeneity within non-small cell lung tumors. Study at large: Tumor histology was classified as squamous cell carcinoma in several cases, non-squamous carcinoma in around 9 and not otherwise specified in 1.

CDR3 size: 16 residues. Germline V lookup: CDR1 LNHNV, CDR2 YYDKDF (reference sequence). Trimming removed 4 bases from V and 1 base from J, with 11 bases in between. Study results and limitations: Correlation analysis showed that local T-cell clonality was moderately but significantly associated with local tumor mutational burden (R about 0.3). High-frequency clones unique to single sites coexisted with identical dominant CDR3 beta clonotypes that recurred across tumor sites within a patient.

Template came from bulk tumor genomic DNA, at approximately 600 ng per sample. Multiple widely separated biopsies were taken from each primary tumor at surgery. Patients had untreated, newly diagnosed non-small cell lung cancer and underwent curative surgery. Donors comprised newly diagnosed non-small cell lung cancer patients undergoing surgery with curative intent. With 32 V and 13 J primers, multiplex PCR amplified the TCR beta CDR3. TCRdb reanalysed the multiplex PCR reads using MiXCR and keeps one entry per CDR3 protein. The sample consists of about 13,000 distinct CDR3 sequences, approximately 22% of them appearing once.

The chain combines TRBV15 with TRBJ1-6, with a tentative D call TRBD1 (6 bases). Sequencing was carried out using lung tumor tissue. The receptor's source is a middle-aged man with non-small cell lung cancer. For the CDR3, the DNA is TGTGCCACCAGCACCTACGGACAGTCCTATAATTCACCCCTCCACTTT. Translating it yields CATSTYGQSYNSPLHF.